The 32 T cell receptor beta chains below come from one sample, sequenced in a study of blood T cells in healthy people across ages. Sample-barcoded 5' priming and a J-beta primer mix drove a second PCR of roughly 7 to 11 cycles. TCRdb called the 5' RACE reads again in MiXCR, with one record for every CDR3 protein. This table holds under 800,000 distinct CDR3 sequences, approximately 39% found once. The sequencing input was blood. The receptors stem from a woman aged 60-70 years in good health.

This chain links TRBV6-9 with TRBJ1-6; D gene uncertain. The CDR3 runs to 15 residues. The V gene lost 6 bases and the J gene lost 10 bases, with 19 bases spanning the gap. Germline CDR1 and CDR2: MNHGY and SVAAGI. As DNA, the CDR3 is TGTGCCAGCAGGCCTATTGACCCACTTGGGTCACCCCTCCACTTT. Protein product: CASRPIDPLGSPLHF.

This clonotype was counted between two and nine times. This sequence joins TRBV11-1 and TRBJ2-1, with TRBD2 as a possible D gene (6 bases). This CDR3 contains 16 residues. CDR1 and CDR2 from the germline V gene are SGHAT and FQDESV (reference sequence). Trimming took off 3 bases at V and 2 bases at J, with 14 bases between the two ends. The CDR3, as DNA: TGTGCCAGCAGCTTGATTCGTGGACTACCCTACAATGAGCAGTTCTTC. Translating gives CASSLIRGLPYNEQFF. The entire variable domain, with the rest obtained from reference TRBV11-1 and TRBJ2-1, is as follows: EAEVAQSPRYKITEKSQAVAFWCDPISGHATLYWYRQILGQGPELLVQFQDESVVDDSQLPKDRFSAERLKGVDSTLKIQPAELGDSAMYLCASSLIRGLPYNEQFFGPGTRLTVL.

The chain links TRBV12-3 or TRBV12-4 to TRBJ2-3; 14 bases fit TRBD2. V shed 4 bases, J shed 2 bases, and the junction held 2 bases outside the gene matches. The CDR3 totals 16 residues. The CDR3 loop is CASSSTSGGVTDTQYF. CDR3 DNA sequence: TGTGCCAGCAGTTCGACTAGCGGGGGGGTCACAGATACGCAGTATTTT.

This clonotype was picked up many times. The V gene is TRBV20-1, the J gene TRBJ2-3, with D hard to call. V shed 2 bases and J shed 7 bases, with 13 bases lying between them. This CDR3 is built from 13 residues. Germline V gene data show CDR1 as DFQATT and CDR2 as SNEGSKA (reference sequence). Here the CDR3 reads CSARKLALHTQYF. The CDR3 DNA follows: TGCAGTGCTAGAAAGCTGGCGTTGCATACGCAGTATTTT.

The rearrangement joins TRBV6-6 to TRBJ2-7; 11 positions agree with TRBD1. J lost 5 bases, V lost 7 bases, and 7 bases had no gene match. The CDR3 is 14 residues long. CDR1 MNHNY and CDR2 SVGAGI come from the germline V gene (reference sequence). The CDR3 spells CASTSGTGGHEQYF. The DNA of the CDR3 is TGTGCCAGCACCTCCGGGACAGGGGGACACGAGCAGTACTTC.

J is TRBJ2-1 and V is TRBV10-3; D tentatively reads TRBD1 or TRBD2 (5 bases each). The last part of the DNA fits TRBJ2-7 better; the J call may be wrong. Germline values: CDR1 ENHRY, CDR2 SYGVKD. This CDR3 has 14 residues. As DNA, the CDR3 is TGTGCCATCAGCTCCGGGACGGCGCCTTACGAGCAGTACTTC. This gives the protein CAISSGTAPYEQYF.

This clonotype came up a few times. The J gene is TRBJ2-1, the V gene TRBV11-2; 14 bases agree with TRBD2. There are 19 residues in the CDR3. J gave up 0 bases and V 5 bases, and 9 bases lay outside the gene matches. CDR1 SGHAT and CDR2 FQNNGV come from the germline V gene. The CDR3 coding sequence is TGTGCCAGCAGCCCTGCCGGGACTAGCGGGAGAGGCTCCTACAATGAGCAGTTCTTC. It yields the protein CASSPAGTSGRGSYNEQFF.

The chain employs TRBV9 and TRBJ1-1; TRBD1 matches 7 bases. This CDR3 has 19 amino acids. With V trimmed by 4 bases and J by 1 base, 19 bases remained unmatched. Germline V gives CDR1 SGDLS, CDR2 YYNGEE. This CDR3 reads CASSQKYRDSLAKNTEAFF. In DNA, the CDR3 is TGTGCCAGCAGCCAAAAATATCGGGACAGCTTAGCAAAGAACACTGAAGCTTTCTTT.

In regard to this clonotype: A much bigger clone sits one base away, suggesting this may be a read error. The rearrangement uses TRBV18 and TRBJ2-3; no reliable D call. V lost 10 bases to trimming and J lost 5 bases, with 13 bases between them. Germline values: CDR1 KGHSH, CDR2 LQKENI. CDR3 length: 12 amino acids. CDR3 residues: CATGPSIDTQYF. The DNA of the CDR3 is TGTGCCACAGGCCCGTCCATAGATACGCAGTATTTT.

The chain combines TRBV30 with TRBJ2-1; D ambiguous. The CDR3 totals 12 residues. Germline V CDR1 and CDR2: GTSNPN, SVGIG (reference sequence). Trimming pared 5 bases from V and 4 bases from J, leaving 9 bases between. CDR3 in amino acids: CAWGDFYNEQFF. The CDR3 DNA reads as TGTGCCTGGGGAGACTTTTACAATGAGCAGTTCTTC.

This clonotype was picked up many times. CDR3 nucleotides: TGTGCCAGCAGCCGGAGCTCCTATAATTCACCCCTCCACTTT. Amino acid sequence: CASSRSSYNSPLHF. The V gene is TRBV6-1, the J gene TRBJ1-6; D remains unclear. Trimming pared 6 bases from V and 0 bases from J, leaving 6 bases between. Looked up from germline, CDR1 is MNHNS and CDR2 is SASEGT. This CDR3 has 14 residues.

This chain uses TRBV6-1 with TRBJ1-6; 7 bases align to TRBD1. This CDR3 is 19 amino acids long. The ends lost 6 bases at V and 0 bases at J; junction bases unmatched: 14. Germline V CDR1 and CDR2: MNHNS, SASEGT. For the CDR3, the DNA is TGTGCCAGCAGACCGCGACAGGGTTTGGGGTTCTCCTATAATTCACCCCTCCACTTT. Translation gives CASRPRQGLGFSYNSPLHF.

The chain uses TRBV21-1 and TRBJ2-7; the listed D gene, TRBD2, was not tested against the DNA. TRBV21-1 constitutes a pseudogene. The CDR3 length is 13 residues. The CDR3 is CASSKGPMGEQYF. Here the CDR3 DNA reads TGTGCCAGCAGCAAGGGCCCGATGGGGGAGCAGTACTTC.

This chain joins TRBV18 and TRBJ1-4; 9 bases align to TRBD1. The CDR3 totals 16 residues. J gave up 7 bases and V 3 bases, and 9 bases lay outside the gene matches. Germline V lookup: CDR1 KGHSH, CDR2 LQKENI. CDR3 in DNA: TGTGCCAGCTCACCTATCAAACAGGGGGCCCTTGAAAAACTGTTTTTT. Protein: CASSPIKQGALEKLFF. Variable domain in full (rest from reference TRBV18 and TRBJ1-4): NAGVMQNPRHLVRRRGQEARLRCSPMKGHSHVYWYRQLPEEGLKFMVYLQKENIIDESGMPKERFSAEFPKEGPSILRIQQVVRGDSAAYFCASSPIKQGALEKLFFGSGTQLSVL.

This clonotype was observed a few times. This CDR3 is CASSESGGLSITGELFF. The DNA for the CDR3 is TGTGCCAGCAGTGAATCCGGGGGCTTGAGTATCACCGGGGAGCTGTTTTTT. The J gene is TRBJ2-2, the V gene TRBV25-1; D possibly matches TRBD1 or TRBD2 (6 bases each). The germline gives CDR1 MGHDK, CDR2 SYGVNS. The germline V and J ends were trimmed by 1 base and 4 bases, with 16 bases remaining between them. CDR3 length: 17 amino acids.

V and J are TRBV7-9 and TRBJ1-2; 9 nucleotides line up with TRBD1. Germline assignment: CDR1 SEHNR and CDR2 FQNEAQ (reference sequence). This CDR3 is built from 14 residues. V shed 3 bases, J shed 8 bases, and the junction held 7 bases outside the gene matches. The CDR3 nucleotides read TGTGCCAGCAGCTTCCTACAGGGGGCTGTAGGCTACACCTTC. Amino acids: CASSFLQGAVGYTF.

J is TRBJ1-1 and V is TRBV18; TRBD1 matches at 8 bases. Trimming cost V 3 bases and J 2 bases; bases outside gene matches: 5. The CDR3 totals 15 residues. The germline V gene encodes CDR1 KGHSH and CDR2 LQKENI. The DNA of the CDR3 is TGTGCCAGCTCACCGGTACAGGGGGGCAACACTGAAGCTTTCTTT. Translating gives CASSPVQGGNTEAFF.

This chain connects TRBV20-1 to TRBJ1-1; D remains unclear. V gave up 6 bases and J gave up 0 bases, with 8 bases separating them. CDR1 and CDR2 from the germline V gene are DFQATT and SNEGSKA (reference sequence). The CDR3 spans 12 residues. The CDR3 here is CSATLMNTEAFF. CDR3 nucleotides: TGCAGTGCAACCCTGATGAACACTGAAGCTTTCTTT.

This clonotype was recorded many times. Compared with germline, one end of the junction differs, possibly owing to a read error. J is TRBJ2-3 and V is TRBV7-8, with D possibly being TRBD2 (5 bases). This CDR3 spans 13 amino acids. Germline CDR1 SGHVS, CDR2 FQNEAQ. CDR3: CASSVARRDTQYF. In nucleotides, the CDR3 is TGTGCCAGCAGCGTAGCGAGGCGAGATACGCAGTATTTT. Using reference TRBV7-8 and TRBJ2-3 for the parts outside the CDR3, the full variable domain is GAGVSQSPRYKVAKRGQDVALRCDPISGHVSLFWYQQALGQGPEFLTYFQNEAQLDKSGLPSDRFFAERPEGSVSTLKIQRTQQEDSAVYLCASSVARRDTQYFGPGTRLTVL.

This clonotype was seen once. A much more abundant neighbour one base away suggests this may be a read error. This rearrangement joins TRBV20-1 to TRBJ2-5, with 11 bases aligning to TRBD2. CDR3 size: 15 residues. Germline loops: CDR1 DFQATT, CDR2 SNEGSKA (reference sequence). This CDR3 is CSTRTSGHAGEGQYF. The CDR3 coding sequence is TGCAGTACTAGGACTAGCGGGCACGCGGGTGAGGGCCAGTACTTC.

About this clonotype: The germline gene is not matched at one end of the junction; a read error may be the cause. The chain has TRBV7-3 and TRBJ2-3, with D possibly matching TRBD2 (6 bases). Germline V gives CDR1 SGHTA, CDR2 FQGTGA. The CDR3 has 15 residues. The CDR3 loop is CASSSGLTSTGTQYF. Here the CDR3 DNA reads TGTGCCAGCAGTTCCGGACTAACTAGCACAGGTACGCAGTATTTT.

V gene TRBV27 combines with J gene TRBJ2-7; D might be TRBD2 (6 bases). Trimming took 3 bases from V and 0 from J, leaving 12 bases between them. The CDR3 has 15 residues. Germline V gene lookup returns CDR1 MNHEY and CDR2 SMNVEV (reference sequence). The CDR3 loop reads CASSFRRDSSYEQYF. For the CDR3, the DNA is TGTGCCAGCAGTTTTAGGCGGGATAGCTCCTACGAGCAGTACTTC.

The chain is built from TRBV9 and TRBJ1-5; D remains unclear. CDR1 and CDR2 (germline): SGDLS, YYNGEE. The V end was cut by 5 bases, the J end by 0 bases, with 9 bases between. The CDR3 loop spans 14 amino acids. The CDR3 is CASRQHYSNQPQHF. CDR3 nucleotides: TGTGCCAGCAGACAGCACTATAGCAATCAGCCCCAGCATTTT.

J is TRBJ2-5 and V is TRBV4-1; TRBD2 matches 12 bases. After removal of 4 bases from V and 5 bases from J, the junction contained 5 bases not matched to a gene. This CDR3 region has 15 residues. Germline CDR1 and CDR2: MGHRA and YSYEKL. The CDR3 nucleotides are TGCGCCAGCAGCCTTGGACTAGCGGGATGGGAGACCCAGTACTTC. Translating gives CASSLGLAGWETQYF.

In this sample, this clonotype turned up a few times. The rearrangement uses TRBV6-1 and TRBJ2-1, with D unclear. This CDR3 contains 14 residues. The germline V gene encodes CDR1 MNHNS and CDR2 SASEGT. V lost 4 bases to trimming and J lost 5 bases, with 12 bases between them. In DNA, the CDR3 is TGTGCCAGCAGTGCTAGTCCATCGGACAATGAGCAGTTCTTC. This translates into CASSASPSDNEQFF.

This clonotype was recorded a few times. This chain links TRBV5-1 with TRBJ1-2; D is ambiguous. Germline V gives CDR1 SGHRS, CDR2 YFSETQ. The CDR3 spans 13 residues. V was cut by 0 bases and J by 7 bases, with 10 bases left in between. CDR3 nucleotides: TGCGCCAGCAGCTTGGATGCTATGGGTGGCTACACCTTC. This gives the protein CASSLDAMGGYTF.

A remark on this clonotype: Being one base from a much bigger clone, this may be a read error. The chain carries TRBV29-1 and TRBJ2-1; D gene unclear. Germline CDR1 reads SQVTM; CDR2 reads ANQGSEA. Trimming stripped 7 bases from V and 11 bases from J, with 12 bases between. The CDR3 has 10 residues. The CDR3 is CSATSGKQFF. The CDR3, as DNA: TGCAGCGCTACCTCTGGTAAGCAGTTCTTC.

The chain has TRBV9 and TRBJ2-6; the match to TRBD2 covers 11 bases. The germline gives CDR1 SGDLS, CDR2 YYNGEE. The CDR3 is made up of 19 amino acids. J lost 1 base, V lost 4 bases, and 10 bases had no gene match. The CDR3: CASSPKTSGILSGANVLTF. DNA for the CDR3: TGTGCCAGCAGCCCTAAGACTAGCGGGATACTATCTGGGGCCAACGTCCTGACTTTC.

Only a few counts were recorded for this clonotype. This rearrangement joins TRBV7-2 to TRBJ2-3; D is perhaps TRBD1 or TRBD2 (6 bases each). The germline CDR1 and CDR2 sequences are SGHTA and FQGNSA. The CDR3 is made up of 16 amino acids. Trimming shortened V by 1 base and J by 3 bases, and 14 bases separated the two germline ends. Here the CDR3 reads CASSLVGGPGTDTQYF. Here the CDR3 DNA reads TGTGCCAGCAGCTTAGTTGGGGGGCCAGGAACAGATACGCAGTATTTT.

The rearrangement uses TRBV3-1 and TRBJ2-1, with D maybe TRBD1 (6 bases). The CDR3 covers 13 residues. V lost 5 bases to trimming and J lost 8 bases, with 13 bases between them. Germline V gene lookup returns CDR1 LGHDT and CDR2 YNNKEL (reference sequence). The CDR3 loop reads CASSYLGADEQFF. For the CDR3, the DNA is TGTGCCAGCAGCTACTTGGGGGCAGATGAGCAGTTCTTC.

Notes on this clonotype: A single base separates this from a much larger clone, so it may be a read error. The V and J genes are TRBV9 and TRBJ2-3; TRBD2 might be the D (6 bases). Germline V gene data show CDR1 as SGDLS and CDR2 as YYNGEE. The CDR3 covers 16 residues. The CDR3 nucleotides read TGTACCAGCAGCGCCCGAGACGCGGGGCGCACAGATACGCAGTATTTT. Its protein product is CTSSARDAGRTDTQYF.

In regard to this clonotype: A much larger clonotype is one base distant, so this may be a read error. The V and J genes are TRBV6-5 and TRBJ2-1; the D is unclear. V shed 5 bases and J shed 7 bases, with 12 bases lying between them. Germline values: CDR1 MNHEY, CDR2 SVGAGI. The CDR3 totals 13 residues. The CDR3 is CASSDGLSNEQFF. Here the CDR3 DNA reads TGTGCCAGCAGTGACGGCCTATCGAATGAGCAGTTCTTC.